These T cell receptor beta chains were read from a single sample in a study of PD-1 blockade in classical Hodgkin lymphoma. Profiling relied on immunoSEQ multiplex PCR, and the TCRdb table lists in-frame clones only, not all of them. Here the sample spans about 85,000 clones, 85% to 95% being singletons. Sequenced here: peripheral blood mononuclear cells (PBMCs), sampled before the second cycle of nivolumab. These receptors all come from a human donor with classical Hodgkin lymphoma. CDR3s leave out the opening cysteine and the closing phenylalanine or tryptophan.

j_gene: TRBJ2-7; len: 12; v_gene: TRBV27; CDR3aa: ASSRNWGNYEQY
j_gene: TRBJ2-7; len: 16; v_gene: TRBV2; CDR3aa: ASSDPRRISVNSYEQY
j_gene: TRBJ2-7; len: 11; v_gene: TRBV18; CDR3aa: ASSGGLTYEQY
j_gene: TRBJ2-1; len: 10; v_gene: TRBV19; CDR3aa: ASSMGLSPSF
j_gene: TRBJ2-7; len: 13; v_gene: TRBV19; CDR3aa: ATQVRAGGTYEQY
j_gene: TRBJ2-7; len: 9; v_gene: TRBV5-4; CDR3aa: ASSLGYEQY
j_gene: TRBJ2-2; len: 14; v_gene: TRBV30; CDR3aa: AFDPTGGRSPGELF
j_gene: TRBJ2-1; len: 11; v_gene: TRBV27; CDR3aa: ASKGQARIEQF
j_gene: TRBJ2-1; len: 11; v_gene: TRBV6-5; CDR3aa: ASSYSGNNEQF
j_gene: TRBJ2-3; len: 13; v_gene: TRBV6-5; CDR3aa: ASSYVREGTDTQY
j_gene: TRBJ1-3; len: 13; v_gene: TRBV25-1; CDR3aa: ASSAGTGAGNTIY
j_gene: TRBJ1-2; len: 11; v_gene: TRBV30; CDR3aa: AWSVQTGYGYT
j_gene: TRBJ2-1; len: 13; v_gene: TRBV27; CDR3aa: ASRERDPPYNEQF
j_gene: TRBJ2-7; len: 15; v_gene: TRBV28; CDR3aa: ASSFRLAGGLTYEQY
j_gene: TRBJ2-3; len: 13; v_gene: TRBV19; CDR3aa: ASSIGSGSTDTQY
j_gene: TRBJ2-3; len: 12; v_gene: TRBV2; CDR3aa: ASSEGPPGDTQY
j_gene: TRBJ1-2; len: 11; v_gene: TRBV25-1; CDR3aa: ASRDLYSIGYT
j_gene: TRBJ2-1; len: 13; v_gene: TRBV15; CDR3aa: ATNPLARGSNEQF
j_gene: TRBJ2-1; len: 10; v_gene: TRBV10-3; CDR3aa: AISSGGVEQF
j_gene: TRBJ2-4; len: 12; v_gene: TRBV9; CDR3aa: ASSARGYEDIQY
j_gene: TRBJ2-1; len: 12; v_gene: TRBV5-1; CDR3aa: ASSPTSAREEQF
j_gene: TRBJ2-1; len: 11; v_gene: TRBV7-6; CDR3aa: ASSLGTHNEQF
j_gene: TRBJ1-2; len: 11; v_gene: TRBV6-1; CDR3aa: ASSDMGSYGYT
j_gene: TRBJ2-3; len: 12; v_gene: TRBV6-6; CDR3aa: ASGAGDPTDTQY
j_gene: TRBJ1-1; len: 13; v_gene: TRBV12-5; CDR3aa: ASGLVLLGSTEAF
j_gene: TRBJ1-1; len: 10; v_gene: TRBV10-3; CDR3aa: ASQGGGSEAF
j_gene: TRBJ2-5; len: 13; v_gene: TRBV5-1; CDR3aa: ASSPGTASQETQY
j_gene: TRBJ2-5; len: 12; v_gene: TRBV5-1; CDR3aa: ASSWAGGQETQY
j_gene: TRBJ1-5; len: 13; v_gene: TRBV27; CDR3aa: ASSPEGARYQPQH
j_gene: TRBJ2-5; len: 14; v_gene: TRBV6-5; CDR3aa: ASSYSLDGFGGTQY
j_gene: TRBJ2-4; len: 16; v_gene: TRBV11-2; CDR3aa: ASSLVPLAGGPGNIQY
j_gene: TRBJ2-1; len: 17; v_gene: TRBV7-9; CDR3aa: ASSLPPRGQKSSYNEQF
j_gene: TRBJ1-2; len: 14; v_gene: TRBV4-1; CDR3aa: ASSQGAGTARYGYT
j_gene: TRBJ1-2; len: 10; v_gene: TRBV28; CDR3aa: ASRGGNYGYT
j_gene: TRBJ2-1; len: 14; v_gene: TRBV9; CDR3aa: ASSAYGTSGYNEQF
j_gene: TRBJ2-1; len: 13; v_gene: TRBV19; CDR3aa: ASSIEAGAYNEQF
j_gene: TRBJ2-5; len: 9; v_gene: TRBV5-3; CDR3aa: ARRLGGDQY
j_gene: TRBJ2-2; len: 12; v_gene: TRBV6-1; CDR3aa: ASNRQGYTGELF
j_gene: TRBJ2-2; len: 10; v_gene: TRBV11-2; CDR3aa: ASSLGIGELF
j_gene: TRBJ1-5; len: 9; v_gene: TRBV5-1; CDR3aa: ATPGGQPQH
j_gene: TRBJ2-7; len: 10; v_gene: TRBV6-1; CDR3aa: ASRDRVYEQY
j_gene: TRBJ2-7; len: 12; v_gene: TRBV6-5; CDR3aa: ASSPLVRPYEQY
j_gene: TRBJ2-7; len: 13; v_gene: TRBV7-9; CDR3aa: ASNFLGHFSGEQY
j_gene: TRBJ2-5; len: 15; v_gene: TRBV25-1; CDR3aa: ASTRHTSGASGETQY
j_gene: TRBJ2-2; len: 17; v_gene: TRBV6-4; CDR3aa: ASSESGGLAGGNTGELF
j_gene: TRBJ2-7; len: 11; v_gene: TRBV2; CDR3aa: ASRGTDSYEQY
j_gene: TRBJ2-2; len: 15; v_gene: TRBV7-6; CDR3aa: ASSPAARERPPGSMF
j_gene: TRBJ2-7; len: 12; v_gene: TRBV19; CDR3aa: ASSWGPAAYEQY
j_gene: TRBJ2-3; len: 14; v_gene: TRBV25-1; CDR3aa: ASSVDRDRGTDTQY
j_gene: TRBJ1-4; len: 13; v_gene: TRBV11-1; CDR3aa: ASSPRTLPAEKLF
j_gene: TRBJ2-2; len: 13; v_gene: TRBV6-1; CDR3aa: ASSHIAGHTGELF
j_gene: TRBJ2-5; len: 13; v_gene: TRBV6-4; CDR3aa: ASRPPRAREETQY
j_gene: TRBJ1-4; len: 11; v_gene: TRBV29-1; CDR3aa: SVGTPLGEKLF
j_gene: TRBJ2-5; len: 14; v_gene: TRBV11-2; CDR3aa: ASSLGHGPGEETQY
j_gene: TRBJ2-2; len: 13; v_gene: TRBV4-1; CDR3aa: ASSQDGLQTGELF
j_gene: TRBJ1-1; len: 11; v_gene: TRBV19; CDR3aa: ASSTGFGTEAF